This TCR beta chain was identified during a study of blood T cells in healthy people across ages. Study-wide results and limits: Age showed a roughly linear inverse relationship with TCR beta diversity per million T cells.

This clonotype was found once. Its antigen is as yet unknown. V was pared by 5 bases and J by 6 bases, with 7 bases between. The CDR3 extends over 11 amino acids. The germline V gene has CDR1 SGHTA and CDR2 FQGNSA. A second roughly 6 to 11 cycle PCR used barcoded and J-beta primers. TCRdb reprocessed the 5' RACE reads with MiXCR, giving one entry per CDR3 protein. The table shows hundreds of thousands of distinct CDR3 sequences, with approximately 53% occurring only once. Every sample had a minimum of 6 million PBMCs isolated. The chain carries TRBV7-2 and TRBJ1-1, with D uncertain. The sample was blood. This receptor was taken from a man aged 35-49 years in good health. The CDR3 DNA follows: TGTGCCAGCAGCCTCGAAGCTGAAGCTTTCTTT. Translated: CASSLEAEAFF.